This TCR beta chain was sequenced during a study of Graves' ophthalmopathy and Graves' hyperthyroidism listed by TCRdb under 2018. Turning to the overall study: Peripheral blood samples were taken at the time of initial diagnosis, before any treatment was given. TCR beta repertoire signatures were used to distinguish Graves' ophthalmopathy from Graves' hyperthyroidism and to predict progression to ophthalmopathy. In total, some 130 blood samples were TCR-sequenced: under 45 ophthalmopathy, some 75 hyperthyroidism and some 17 hyperthyroidism-to-ophthalmopathy patients. To explore V-J signatures that distinguish ophthalmopathy from hyperthyroidism, a discovery set of about a hundred patients was enrolled, made up of 40 to 45 with ophthalmopathy and 57 with stable hyperthyroidism. For independent validation, a separate cohort was made up of around 18 hyperthyroidism patients plus 17 patients who later progressed from hyperthyroidism to ophthalmopathy. In roughly 6 hyperthyroidism patients, T-cell repertoires of thyroid tissue and blood were compared. Following sampling, methimazole starting at 30 mg daily was administered to hyperthyroidism patients, and high-dose intravenous methylprednisolone was administered to ophthalmopathy patients.

Patients with ophthalmopathy had moderately to severely active disease, with a Clinical Activity Score of 3 or more, a NOSPECS grade of 4 or more, and a disease duration of less than 3 months. Patients with other autoimmune diseases, uncontrolled infections, pregnancy or lactation were excluded. Clinical symptoms, serum thyroxine, TRAb, thyroid ultrasound and orbital computed tomography were used for diagnosis. Ficoll-Paque density gradient centrifugation was used to isolate PBMCs from 10 ml of fresh peripheral blood. Trizol reagent was used to extract the total RNA, and its quality was then checked on an Agilent 2100 Bioanalyzer. Concerning this clonotype: Its antigen is still unknown. No base quality values were provided; no much bigger clone lies one nucleotide off.

The CDR1 and CDR2 encoded by the germline V gene are SGHTA and FQGNSA. The V end gives up 4 bases and the J end 0 bases, leaving 8 bases in the junction not matched to a gene. The CDR3 covers 17 residues, taking in both the cysteine and the phenylalanine. Just CDR3 DNA is preserved here, 51 bases in frame from base 1. TCR beta CDR3 regions were amplified from RNA transcripts for repertoire sequencing. The first round of RT-PCR was done with HTBI primers and the Qiagen OneStep RT-PCR kit, and was followed by a second round of multiplex PCR, then size selection and purification. Sequencing of the libraries was carried out on an Illumina HiSeq2000 in paired-end mode with 100 bp reads. On the study's bioinformatics: SOAPnuke was used for read processing, and reads with adapters, uncalled bases, a mean Phred below 15, or no exact constant-primer or identifier match were discarded. High-quality paired reads were merged with COPE v1.2.5. Unique nucleotide sequences were defined as clonotypes and aligned to IMGT TRB V, D and J references using MiTCR v1.1. Only V-J combinations with frequency above 0.0001 were analysed, covering approximately 99% of repertoires. For each V-J combination, a TCR clonal expansion and chaos score was defined as F50 clonal expansion divided by the chaos observed in the TCRdist matrix. Features were reduced by Welch's t-statistics and random forest to approximately 13 V-J combinations, which fed a naive Bayes classifier. Thyroid-blood repertoire similarity was quantified with the Morisita-Horn index. TCRdb took the public reads, trimmed them with fastp at Q25, ran MiXCR for clone calling and kept in-frame beta chains. Rows matching on CDR3 protein sequence are summarized as one entry with the most common DNA and genes. The V and J calls and clone size are TCRdb's, not the authors'. The sample includes 650,000 to 900,000 distinct CDR3 sequences, with around 40% observed a single time. The ten largest account for about 40% of the sample.

General study outcomes and caveats: In validation, the model predicted ophthalmopathy progression with about 70% sensitivity and 72% to 80% specificity; roughly 12 predicted patients were CT-confirmed with GO in a median of 6.5 months. No statistical method was used to set the sample size in advance, and the investigators knew which group each participant was assigned to. Most of the expanded thyroid clonotypes with a frequency above 0.001 were also detected in blood, and it was suggested that the thyroid immune response may be reflected by blood repertoires. In cross-validation, the 13-signature model distinguished ophthalmopathy from stable hyperthyroidism with 87.88% sensitivity and around 84% specificity, while in the test set the corresponding values were around 79% and 71%.

This TCR derives from an adult man with Graves' ophthalmopathy. The chain was built from TRBV7-2 and TRBJ2-7; TRBD1 agrees with 11 junctional bases. The sequenced sample was peripheral blood. The CDR3: CASSSNWGQGDSYEQYF. The nucleotides read TGTGCCAGCAGCTCTAATTGGGGACAGGGGGACTCCTACGAGCAGTACTTC.